The next 28 T cell receptor beta chains were all read from a single sample in a study of blood T cell repertoires in COVID-19. The assay was immunoSEQ multiplex PCR, and TCRdb's table has in-frame clones only and misses some. The data show about 180,000 clones, 70% to 90% seen once. Specimen: peripheral blood. The receptors derive from a man aged 55 to 69 with acute or convalescent COVID-19.

The chain carries TRBV9 and TRBJ1-1, with 8 bases lining up with TRBD1. Trimming cost V 4 bases and J 0 bases; bases outside gene matches: 5. The germline CDR1 and CDR2 sequences are SGDLS and YYNGEE. This CDR3 is 15 amino acids long. CDR3 residues: CASSSAGGMNTEAFF. CDR3 coding DNA: TGTGCCAGCAGCTCGGCAGGGGGCATGAACACTGAAGCTTTCTTT.

This clone was seen a single time. The genes are TRBV28 and TRBJ2-2, with a weak D call TRBD2 (6 bases). The V end was cut by 6 bases, the J end by 6 bases, with 11 bases between. Germline V CDR1 and CDR2: MDHEN, SYDVKM. The CDR3 totals 13 residues. The CDR3 DNA reads as TGTGCCAGCAGGACCGGGAGCCCCGGGGAGCTGTTTTTT. It encodes CASRTGSPGELFF.

J is TRBJ2-2 and V is TRBV18; D not certain. Germline V gene data show CDR1 as KGHSH and CDR2 as LQKENI. The V end was cut by 5 bases, the J end by 4 bases, with 20 bases between. The CDR3 is 17 residues long. CDR3 DNA sequence: TGTGCCAGCTCATCCTACGTAGTGACCTCGGGCACCGGGGAGCTGTTTTTT. Its translation: CASSSYVVTSGTGELFF. Filled out from reference TRBV18 and TRBJ2-2, the complete variable domain reads NAGVMQNPRHLVRRRGQEARLRCSPMKGHSHVYWYRQLPEEGLKFMVYLQKENIIDESGMPKERFSAEFPKEGPSILRIQQVVRGDSAAYFCASSSYVVTSGTGELFFGEGSRLTVL.

The chain has TRBV5-4 and TRBJ1-5; D gene unclear. Germline V CDR1 and CDR2: SGHNT, YYREEE (reference sequence). CDR3 length: 13 residues. The V end lost 1 base, the J end lost 6 bases, and 8 bases lay between the germline ends. The CDR3 here is CASSLSAGQPQHF. In nucleotides, the CDR3 is TGTGCCAGCAGCTTGTCCGCCGGTCAGCCCCAGCATTTT.

In its sample, this clone was seen a few times. This sequence joins TRBV7-3 and TRBJ2-7; 8 bases agree with TRBD1. The V gene's germline CDR1 is SGHTA and CDR2 FQGTGA. The CDR3 is 15 amino acids. Trimming removed 5 bases from V and 2 bases from J; junction bases left unmatched: 8. The CDR3 region is CASSPGQVRAYEQYF. The CDR3 bases are TGTGCCAGCAGCCCGGGACAGGTGCGAGCCTACGAGCAGTACTTC. Filled out from reference TRBV7-3 and TRBJ2-7, the complete variable domain reads GAGVSQTPSNKVTEKGKYVELRCDPISGHTALYWYRQSLGQGPEFLIYFQGTGAADDSGLPNDRFFAVRPEGSVSTLKIQRTERGDSAVYLCASSPGQVRAYEQYFGPGTRLTVT.

The CDR3 nucleotides read TGTGCCAGCAGTGACCGGGGAGGGTACACTGAAGCTTTCTTT. Translation gives CASSDRGGYTEAFF. This chain links TRBV25-1 with TRBJ1-1, with D hard to call. Germline V lookup: CDR1 MGHDK, CDR2 SYGVNS. V was cut by 3 bases and J by 3 bases, with 11 bases left in between. This CDR3 is built from 14 residues.

In regard to this clone: One end of the junction is discordant with germline, which a read error may explain. The V gene is TRBV7-7, the J gene TRBJ2-7; maybe TRBD2 (5 bases). The CDR3 consists of 15 residues. Germline values: CDR1 SSHAT, CDR2 FNYEAQ (reference sequence). CDR3 sequence: CASSLALGFPYEQYF. CDR3 in DNA: TGTGCTAGCAGCTTAGCGCTGGGCTTCCCCTACGAGCAGTACTTC.

Only a few counts were recorded for this clone. The V gene is TRBV5-6, the J gene TRBJ2-5, with D perhaps matching TRBD1 (5 bases). The CDR3 consists of 17 residues. Germline V gene lookup returns CDR1 SGHDT and CDR2 YYEEEE. V was shortened by 0 bases and J by 5 bases, with 20 bases between the two germline ends. CDR3 amino acids: CASSLVVGRVSSETQYF. The DNA for the CDR3 is TGTGCCAGCAGCTTGGTGGTCGGCAGGGTATCGAGTGAGACCCAGTACTTC.

The chain carries TRBV3-1 (or the pseudogene TRBV3-2) and TRBJ1-2; tentatively, D is TRBD1 (5 bases). Deletions cut 1 base from V and 7 bases from J, with 16 bases between. CDR3 length: 15 amino acids. In germline, CDR1 is LGHDT, CDR2 YNNKEL (reference sequence). This CDR3 reads CASSQGTLTLGGYTF. The CDR3 region has the DNA TGTGCCAGCAGCCAAGGGACACTTACTCTGGGTGGCTACACCTTC.

The CDR3 DNA is TGTGCCAGCAGCCCGGGACAGGACTACGAGCAGTACTTC. Translating it yields CASSPGQDYEQYF. This chain links TRBV9 with TRBJ2-7; 8 nucleotides match TRBD1. V gave up 4 bases and J gave up 3 bases; unmatched junction bases: 3. The CDR3 spans 13 residues. CDR1 and CDR2 (germline): SGDLS, YYNGEE.

This chain connects TRBV28 to TRBJ1-1; a weak D match, TRBD1 (5 bases). Germline assignment: CDR1 MDHEN and CDR2 SYDVKM. V was cut by 6 bases and J by 5 bases, with 16 bases left in between. The CDR3 runs 14 residues. In DNA, the CDR3 is TGTGCCAGCAGCCATGGGGGGTTGGGGACTGAAGCTTTCTTT. Encoded protein: CASSHGGLGTEAFF.

The chain links TRBV30 to TRBJ2-6; TRBD2 aligns across 13 bases. The germline V gene has CDR1 GTSNPN and CDR2 SVGIG (reference sequence). V trimming: 3 bases; J trimming: 4 bases; junction bases outside the gene matches: 6. CDR3 length equals 17 residues. The CDR3 coding sequence is TGTGCCTGGAGCGGACTAGCGGGAGTCGCCGGGGCCAACGTCCTGACTTTC. It yields the protein CAWSGLAGVAGANVLTF.

The rearrangement uses TRBV19 and TRBJ2-1, with a tentative D call TRBD1 (6 bases). V was cut by 4 bases and J by 7 bases, with 14 bases left in between. Germline V lookup: CDR1 LNHDA, CDR2 SQIVND (reference sequence). This CDR3 has 14 amino acids. The CDR3 DNA follows: TGTGCCAGTAGTAGAAGACAGGTAAGAAATGAGCAGTTCTTC. Protein product: CASSRRQVRNEQFF. Based on the CDR3 plus reference TRBV19 and TRBJ2-1, the full variable domain is DGGITQSPKYLFRKEGQNVTLSCEQNLNHDAMYWYRQDPGQGLRLIYYSQIVNDFQKGDIAEGYSVSREKKESFPLTVTSAQKNPTAFYLCASSRRQVRNEQFFGPGTRLTVL.

This chain connects TRBV18 to TRBJ2-3; 9 bases match TRBD1. Germline V gene data show CDR1 as KGHSH and CDR2 as LQKENI. The CDR3 has 15 amino acids. Trimming removed 6 bases from V and 6 bases from J; junction bases left unmatched: 10. The CDR3, as DNA: TGTGCCAGCTCGGCACAGGGGGCAGGAACGGATACGCAGTATTTT. It codes for CASSAQGAGTDTQYF.

The chain joins TRBV2 to TRBJ1-5; 7 bases fit TRBD1. This CDR3 region has 14 residues. CDR1 and CDR2 from the germline V gene are SNHLY and FYNNEI. V lost 3 bases, J lost 5 bases, and 4 bases stayed unmatched. The CDR3 nucleotides are TGTGCCAGCAGTGACAGGGGGTTTTATCAGCCCCAGCATTTT. Its protein is CASSDRGFYQPQHF.

The chain combines TRBV11-2 with TRBJ1-1, with D unclear. Germline V gene lookup returns CDR1 SGHAT and CDR2 FQNNGV. The CDR3 spans 13 residues. Trimming took off 7 bases at V and 0 bases at J, with 9 bases between the two ends. CDR3 loop: CASTSGLNTEAFF. CDR3 nucleotide sequence: TGTGCCAGCACCTCGGGTCTGAACACTGAAGCTTTCTTT.

This rearrangement joins TRBV6-5 to TRBJ2-7; TRBD2 might be the D (6 bases). The CDR3 spans 15 residues. CDR1 is MNHEY and CDR2 is SVGAGI in the germline V gene. V dropped 6 bases and J dropped 0 bases, with 15 bases sitting between them. Written as DNA, the CDR3 is TGTGCCAGCAGGGGAGGTAGTCTTGGCTCCTACGAGCAGTACTTC. Translation: CASRGGSLGSYEQYF.

The chain links TRBV30 to TRBJ1-1, with unresolved D. Germline loops: CDR1 GTSNPN, CDR2 SVGIG (reference sequence). The CDR3 runs 12 residues. V was trimmed by 0 bases and J by 6 bases, leaving 8 bases between them. CDR3 in DNA: TGTGCCTGGAGTGTACTCAAGCCTGAAGCTTTCTTT. Amino acid sequence: CAWSVLKPEAFF.

This clone was observed once. V usage is TRBV3-1 (or the pseudogene TRBV3-2) and J usage is TRBJ2-3; 9 bases line up with TRBD1. V shed 5 bases, J shed 2 bases, and the junction held 5 bases outside the gene matches. CDR3 size: 15 residues. In germline, CDR1 is LGHDT, CDR2 YNNKEL (reference sequence). CDR3 DNA sequence: TGTGCCAGCAGCGTCCGACAGGGGGTCACAGATACGCAGTATTTT. This translates into CASSVRQGVTDTQYF.

In DNA form, the CDR3 reads TGTGCCAGCAGTGAGTTCGGGACTAGCGGGGTCGAGTACTTC. Its translation is CASSEFGTSGVEYF. This chain uses TRBV2 with TRBJ2-7; TRBD2 agrees at 13 bases. Trimming removed 3 bases from V and 11 bases from J; junction bases left unmatched: 7. CDR3 length equals 14 residues. Germline V gives CDR1 SNHLY, CDR2 FYNNEI.

V is TRBV10-3 and J is TRBJ2-7; TRBD1 is a possible D gene (5 bases). This CDR3 is 13 amino acids long. Trimming removed 4 bases from V and 6 bases from J, with 13 bases in between. CDR1 is ENHRY, CDR2 SYGVKD, per germline. The CDR3 nucleotides are TGTGCCATCAGTGGTGGGGCAGGTAGCGAGCAGTACTTC. It yields the protein CAISGGAGSEQYF.

V is TRBV3-1 (or the pseudogene TRBV3-2) and J is TRBJ1-4; D is possibly TRBD1 (6 bases). The germline CDR1 and CDR2 sequences are LGHDT and YNNKEL (reference sequence). Trimming removed 4 bases at V and 4 bases at J, with 13 bases between. The CDR3 covers 15 residues. The CDR3 nucleotides are TGTGCCAGCAGCCTTTCAGGGGCCAATAATGAAAAACTGTTTTTT. Translating it yields CASSLSGANNEKLFF.

The CDR3 bases are TGTGCCAGTTTCCAGGGGACGTATAGCAATCAGCCCCAGCATTTT. Residues: CASFQGTYSNQPQHF. The chain recombines TRBV19 with TRBJ1-5; D may be TRBD1 (6 bases). This CDR3 has 15 residues. From germline, CDR1 is LNHDA and CDR2 SQIVND (reference sequence). The V end was cut by 8 bases, the J end by 0 bases, with 14 bases between.

V gene TRBV10-3 combines with J gene TRBJ2-5, with 10 bases identical to TRBD1. The V and J ends lost 4 bases and 3 bases, in that order; junction bases with no gene match: 5. Germline CDR1 and CDR2: ENHRY and SYGVKD. The CDR3 is 15 amino acids. The CDR3 loop reads CAISAAGQGKETQYF. The CDR3 DNA is TGTGCCATCAGTGCCGCGGGACAGGGGAAAGAGACCCAGTACTTC.

The chain employs TRBV27 and TRBJ1-3; 12 bases align to TRBD1. The CDR3 has 16 amino acids. Trimming took 8 bases from V and 4 from J; bases not matched to a gene: 9. CDR1 and CDR2 (germline): MNHEY, SMNVEV (reference sequence). This CDR3 is CASGPGQGAAGNTIYF. In nucleotides, the CDR3 is TGTGCCAGCGGTCCGGGACAGGGGGCTGCCGGAAACACCATATATTTT.

The table lists this clone with a few counts. The chain recombines TRBV7-9 with TRBJ2-2; 9 positions match TRBD1. V dropped 5 bases and J dropped 4; count of bases not matched to a gene: 8. Per germline, CDR1 SEHNR and CDR2 FQNEAQ (reference sequence). The CDR3 covers 16 residues. The CDR3 region is CASSVGTGKPTGELFF. DNA of the CDR3: TGTGCCAGCAGCGTAGGGACAGGGAAGCCCACCGGGGAGCTGTTTTTT.

The V and J genes are TRBV11-3 and TRBJ2-3, with 11 bases identical to TRBD2. The V gene end was trimmed by 5 bases and the J gene end by 0 bases; junction bases not matched to a gene: 10. Germline CDR1 is SGHNT and CDR2 is YENEEA. The CDR3 is made up of 18 amino acids. The CDR3 reads CASSPGLAVDTSTDTQYF. The CDR3 nucleotides read TGTGCCAGCAGCCCGGGACTAGCGGTAGACACTAGCACAGATACGCAGTATTTT.

The V and J genes are TRBV15 and TRBJ2-1, with D hard to call. The CDR3 length is 13 residues. Trimming left V 2 bases short and J 8 bases short, with 10 bases between. Germline assignment: CDR1 LNHNV and CDR2 YYDKDF (reference sequence). CDR3 protein: CATSRTSSYEQFF. Written as DNA, the CDR3 is TGTGCCACCAGCAGAACTTCGAGTTATGAGCAGTTCTTC. Drawing the rest from reference TRBV15 and TRBJ2-1, the complete variable domain is DAMVIQNPRYQVTQFGKPVTLSCSQTLNHNVMYWYQQKSSQAPKLLFHYYDKDFNNEADTPDNFQSRRPNTSFCFLDIRSPGLGDTAMYLCATSRTSSYEQFFGPGTRLTVL.